This is a list of T cell receptor beta chains from one sample in a study of cytomegalovirus exposure and HLA in healthy donors. Produced via immunoSEQ multiplex PCR; TCRdb's table is partial and in-frame only. The table includes some 130,000 clones, around 63% detected once. The specimen was PBMCs. These receptor sequences come from a human donor in good health. Each CDR3 is given with its conserved first and last residue. A D gene is named only where the DNA matches it firmly. Clone size is not always given. Where it is, it says once, few, many or a class for expanded clones.

V: TRBV6-4; J: TRBJ2-1; size: .; D: TRBD2; DNA: TGTGCCAGCTATAGCGGGAGAGGGTCCTACAATGAGCAGTTCTTC; CDR3: CASYSGRGSYNEQFF
V: TRBV6-6; J: TRBJ2-7; size: .; D: TRBD1; DNA: TGTGCCAGCAGCTTACAGGGGGCGACGTACGAGCAGTACTTC; CDR3: CASSLQGATYEQYF
V: TRBV1; J: TRBJ2-7; size: few; D: .; DNA: TGCACCAGCAGCCAAGATATCCTCCCCGGGACTAGCGGGAGGGCTCTGGAGCAGTACTTC; CDR3: CTSSQDILPGTSGRALEQYF
V: TRBV29-1; J: TRBJ1-4; size: .; D: TRBD1; DNA: TGCAGCGGCGCGACAGGGGGCCTAGCAACTAATGAAAAACTGTTTTTT; CDR3: CSGATGGLATNEKLFF
V: TRBV6-1; J: TRBJ2-5; size: .; D: TRBD1; DNA: TGTGCCAGCAGTGAAGCGAGGGGGCGGGAGACCCAGTACTTC; CDR3: CASSEARGRETQYF
V: TRBV19; J: TRBJ1-2; size: few; D: .; DNA: TGTGCCAGTAGTGTCGAAGGCCTTTCAGGATCCTACACCTTC; CDR3: CASSVEGLSGSYTF
V: TRBV5-1; J: TRBJ1-3; size: few; D: .; DNA: TGCGCCAGCAGCCCGAAGCCTGGAAACACCATATATTTT; CDR3: CASSPKPGNTIYF
V: TRBV5-1; J: TRBJ2-7; size: .; D: .; DNA: TGCGCCAGCAGGCGAGGCATCGAGCAGTACTTC; CDR3: CASRRGIEQYF
V: TRBV27; J: TRBJ2-7; size: .; D: TRBD2; DNA: TGTGCCAGCAGTTTAAGAGGGTTAACTAGCGGTCCCTACGAGCAGTACTTC; CDR3: CASSLRGLTSGPYEQYF
V: TRBV2; J: TRBJ2-1; size: few; D: TRBD2; DNA: TGTGCCAGCAGTGTGGCGGGAGGGGGCGAGAATGAGCAGTTCTTC; CDR3: CASSVAGGGENEQFF
V: TRBV2; J: TRBJ2-7; size: .; D: .; DNA: TGTGCCAGCAGTGGTGGGCAGGAAGGCGAGCAGTACTTC; CDR3: CASSGGQEGEQYF
V: TRBV4-3; J: TRBJ2-3; size: .; D: .; DNA: TGCGCCAGCAGCCAAGATCGCATAGGACAGAGAAAAGATACGCAGTATTTT; CDR3: CASSQDRIGQRKDTQYF
V: TRBV27; J: TRBJ2-1; size: .; D: .; DNA: TGTGCCAGCAGTTCCGAAGCGGGCCTCTCCTACAATGAGCAGTTCTTC; CDR3: CASSSEAGLSYNEQFF
V: TRBV10-1; J: TRBJ1-2; size: once; D: TRBD1; DNA: TGCGCCACACGGACAGGTCTTTGCCTCTACTATGGCTACACCTTC; CDR3: CATRTGLCLYYGYTF
V: TRBV6-5; J: TRBJ1-2; size: .; D: TRBD1; DNA: TGTGCCAGCAGTTGCTCGGTGACAGGGGGCCTCTATGGCTACACCTTC; CDR3: CASSCSVTGGLYGYTF
V: TRBV5-1; J: TRBJ2-7; size: .; D: TRBD2; DNA: TGCGCCAGCAGCTTGGCGGGACTAGCGGGAGGGGCCTACGAGCAGTACTTC; CDR3: CASSLAGLAGGAYEQYF
V: TRBV5-8; J: TRBJ1-5; size: .; D: .; DNA: TGTGCCAGCAGCTTGGGCAGATTCCCCAATCAGCCCCAGCATTTT; CDR3: CASSLGRFPNQPQHF
V: TRBV18; J: TRBJ1-5; size: .; D: .; DNA: TGTGCCAGCTCACCACGGGGAGATAGCAATCAGCCCCAGCATTTT; CDR3: CASSPRGDSNQPQHF
V: TRBV7-2; J: TRBJ2-2; size: .; D: .; DNA: TGTGCCAGCAGCTTAAGTCCGGACAGACACACCGGGGAGCTGTTTTTT; CDR3: CASSLSPDRHTGELFF
V: TRBV5-1; J: TRBJ2-7; size: few; D: TRBD2; DNA: TGCGCCAGCAGCTTTTCTGCTAGCGGTACCTACGAGCAGTACTTC; CDR3: CASSFSASGTYEQYF
V: TRBV19; J: TRBJ2-1; size: few; D: .; DNA: TGTGCCAGTAGTATGGGGCAGCCCTACAATGAGCAGTTCTTC; CDR3: CASSMGQPYNEQFF
V: TRBV10-3; J: TRBJ2-7; size: .; D: .; DNA: TGTGCCATCAGTGGGGGGGGAGGGGGCTACGAGCAGTACTTC; CDR3: CAISGGGGGYEQYF
V: TRBV6-1; J: TRBJ1-5; size: .; D: .; DNA: TGTGCCAGCAGTGGTTACAGGGTTGGTCAGCCCCAGCATTTT; CDR3: CASSGYRVGQPQHF
V: TRBV6-5; J: TRBJ2-2; size: .; D: .; DNA: TGTGCCAGCAGTTCCGGGAGCCCAACGAACACCGGGGAGCTGTTTTTT; CDR3: CASSSGSPTNTGELFF
V: TRBV9; J: TRBJ2-5; size: few; D: .; DNA: TGTGCCAGCAGCGTAGAGCCCCGCACGGGGCAAGAGACCCAGTACTTC; CDR3: CASSVEPRTGQETQYF
V: TRBV6-6; J: TRBJ2-6; size: .; D: .; DNA: TGTGCCAGCAGTCCCGGGGGGCTCTCTGGGGCCAACGTCCTGACTTTC; CDR3: CASSPGGLSGANVLTF
V: TRBV6-1; J: TRBJ1-2; size: .; D: .; DNA: TGTGCCAGCAGACCCACAGGGACTAACTATGGCTACACCTTC; CDR3: CASRPTGTNYGYTF
V: TRBV19; J: TRBJ2-7; size: .; D: TRBD2; DNA: TGTGCCAGTAGGATGACTAGCGGCCCTACCTACGAGCAGTACTTC; CDR3: CASRMTSGPTYEQYF
V: TRBV6-1; J: TRBJ1-1; size: few; D: .; DNA: TGTGCCAGCCAGGGGACGGGAAAAGCTTTCTTT; CDR3: CASQGTGKAFF